The entry below gives a single TCR beta chain sequence along with its context. The antigen is undetermined. The TCRbeta library incorporated unique molecular identifiers. TCRdb re-called the PCR reads with MiXCR, one entry per CDR3 protein. The profile covers 250,000 to 400,000 distinct CDR3 sequences, with over 20% appearing a single time and approximately 10% taken by the ten largest. The data were obtained in a study of T-cell reconstitution after alpha-beta-depleted transplantation in children. The germline V and J ends were trimmed by 6 bases and 6 bases, with 11 bases remaining between them. The CDR3 has 12 residues. The V gene's germline CDR1 is ENHRY and CDR2 SYGVKD. Study-level findings and limits: Reported findings indicate that, about two months after transplant, alpha-beta T cells came from several hundred expanded clones, which were derived from non-depleted graft cells. TCRbeta diversity was high at day 60 in some patients (a result of surviving recipient T cells and thymic progenitors).

The clonotype comes from a male patient younger than 18 who had a stem cell transplant for acute lymphoblastic leukemia, so the T cells may come from the graft donor. The sequences come from PBMCs, mostly from graft donor cells, collected 180 days after TCRalphabeta/CD19-depleted stem cell transplant. The chain couples TRBV10-3 to TRBJ1-1; possible D gene TRBD1, 5 bases. The CDR3, as DNA: TGTGCCATCAGGGATAGGGGTCCTGAAGCTTTCTTT. Its protein is CAIRDRGPEAFF.